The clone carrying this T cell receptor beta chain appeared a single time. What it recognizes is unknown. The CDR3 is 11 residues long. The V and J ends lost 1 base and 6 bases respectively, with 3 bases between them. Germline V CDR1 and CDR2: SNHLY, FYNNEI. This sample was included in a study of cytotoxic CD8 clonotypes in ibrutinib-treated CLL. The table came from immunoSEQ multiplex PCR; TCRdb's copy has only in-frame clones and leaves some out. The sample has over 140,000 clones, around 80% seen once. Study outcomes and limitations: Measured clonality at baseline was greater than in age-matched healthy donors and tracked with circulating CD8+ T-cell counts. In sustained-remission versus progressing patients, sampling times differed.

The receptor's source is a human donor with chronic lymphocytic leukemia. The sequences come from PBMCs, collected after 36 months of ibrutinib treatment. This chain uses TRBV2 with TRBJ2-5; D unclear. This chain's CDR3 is CASSEDKTQYF. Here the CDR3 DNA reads TGTGCCAGCAGTGAAGATAAGACCCAGTACTTC.